Presented here are 12 T cell receptor beta chains from one specimen sequenced in a study of identical twins. TCRdb ran MiXCR on the 5' RACE reads and lists one entry per CDR3 protein. The table shows 450,000 to 500,000 distinct CDR3 sequences, with 13% to 15% occurring only once. Another study also made use of these data, one on yellow fever vaccine responses in identical twins.

Input material: CD4+ T cells sorted from blood. These TCRs come from a woman in her late teens or twenties in good health.

DNA for the CDR3: TGTGCCAGCAGCTTACAGCCGAACACTGAAGCTTTCTTT. Its translation is CASSLQPNTEAFF. V and J are TRBV11-1 and TRBJ1-1; no clear D gene. The CDR3 is made up of 13 amino acids. Germline V gene data show CDR1 as SGHAT and CDR2 as FQDESV (reference sequence). The V end was cut by 2 bases, the J end by 1 base, with 5 bases between.

This chain connects TRBV18 to TRBJ2-1; D unclear. The CDR3 has 13 residues. The germline gives CDR1 KGHSH, CDR2 LQKENI. V was trimmed by 1 base and J by 7 bases, leaving 8 bases between them. The DNA of the CDR3 is TGTGCCAGCTCACCACTCGCAGAGAATGAGCAGTTCTTC. It is translated as CASSPLAENEQFF.

Notes on this clonotype: A read error may produce the germline difference seen at one junction end. J is TRBJ2-5 and V is TRBV20-1, with D possibly TRBD2 on 7 matching bases. Germline values: CDR1 DFQATT, CDR2 SNEGSKA (reference sequence). The CDR3 sequence is 12 residues long. The CDR3 loop reads CSAGPGGASYIF. The DNA of the CDR3 is TGCAGTGCTGGCCCGGGGGGCGCGTCTTATATCTTC.

This clonotype was recorded at least ten times. J is TRBJ1-3 and V is TRBV12-3 or TRBV12-4; D ambiguous. This CDR3 is built from 13 residues. The V and J ends lost 2 bases and 3 bases respectively, with 5 bases between them. Here the CDR3 reads CASSLTGGNTIYF. In DNA form, the CDR3 reads TGTGCCAGCAGTTTAACGGGTGGAAACACCATATATTTT.

In its sample, this clonotype was seen many times. CDR3 sequence: CSVQQGSYEQYF. In DNA, the CDR3 is TGCAGCGTTCAACAGGGCTCCTACGAGCAGTACTTC. The V call is TRBV29-1, the J call TRBJ2-7; TRBD1 is a possible D gene (6 bases). CDR1 is SQVTM and CDR2 is ANQGSEA in the germline V gene. The V end was cut by 5 bases, the J end by 0 bases, with 8 bases between. The length of the CDR3 is 12 residues.

The rearrangement joins TRBV18 to TRBJ2-1; D is undetermined. Between the trimmed V and J ends, which lost 3 bases and 6 bases, there was a span of 15 bases. The germline V gene has CDR1 KGHSH and CDR2 LQKENI. The CDR3 runs to 15 residues. The CDR3 region is CASSPSRTESNEQFF. The CDR3 bases are TGTGCCAGCTCACCTTCGCGAACGGAAAGCAATGAGCAGTTCTTC.

This clonotype appeared a few times. This chain joins TRBV9 and TRBJ2-5; D tentatively fits TRBD1 or TRBD2 (6 bases each). The CDR3 is made up of 14 amino acids. In germline, CDR1 is SGDLS, CDR2 YYNGEE. Trimming took 4 bases from V and 1 from J, leaving 11 bases between them. CDR3 nucleotides: TGTGCCAGCAGCCCGCGGGACATCCAAGAGACCCAGTACTTC. Encoded protein: CASSPRDIQETQYF.

In this sample, this clonotype turned up a few times. This chain connects TRBV29-1 to TRBJ2-3; D uncertain. Germline loops: CDR1 SQVTM, CDR2 ANQGSEA. The V end lost 8 bases, the J end lost 0 bases, and 15 bases lay between the germline ends. The CDR3 length is 14 residues. CDR3 coding DNA: TGCAGCCTAAGGATCAAGACTAGCACAGATACGCAGTATTTT. Residues: CSLRIKTSTDTQYF.

This clonotype has ten or more counts. This rearrangement joins TRBV28 to TRBJ1-6; 9 nucleotides align to TRBD1. After removal of 6 bases from V and 0 bases from J, the junction contained 3 bases not matched to a gene. The V gene's germline CDR1 is MDHEN and CDR2 SYDVKM. The CDR3 runs 16 residues. The CDR3 DNA reads as TGTGCCAGCAGCCTGACAGGGGGCTCCTATAATTCACCCCTCCACTTT. It translates to CASSLTGGSYNSPLHF.

The V gene is TRBV2, the J gene TRBJ2-7, with 9 bases that match TRBD2. Per germline, CDR1 SNHLY and CDR2 FYNNEI. The CDR3 runs to 15 residues. J gave up 6 bases and V 7 bases, and 13 bases lay outside the gene matches. The CDR3 DNA sequence: TGTGCCAGCAACACCTTTAGCGGGGGTCGTGTCGAGCAGTACTTC. It is translated as CASNTFSGGRVEQYF.

In its sample, this clonotype was seen many times. V usage is TRBV5-1 and J usage is TRBJ2-3; no firm D call. CDR1 and CDR2 (germline): SGHRS, YFSETQ. This CDR3 comprises 15 residues. V gave up 6 bases and J gave up 2 bases, with 16 bases separating them. CDR3 nucleotides: TGCGCCAGCAAAAACAGCCCGATAGTCACAGATACGCAGTATTTT. It specifies CASKNSPIVTDTQYF.

CDR3 coding DNA: TGTGCCACCCAGGGGGCGGGCACAGATACGCAGTATTTT. This codes for CATQGAGTDTQYF. The rearrangement links TRBV7-2 to TRBJ2-3, with 8 bases that match TRBD1. The CDR3 sequence is 13 residues long. CDR1 is SGHTA and CDR2 is FQGNSA in the germline V gene. V was pared by 10 bases and J by 1 base, with 4 bases of the junction left unmatched.